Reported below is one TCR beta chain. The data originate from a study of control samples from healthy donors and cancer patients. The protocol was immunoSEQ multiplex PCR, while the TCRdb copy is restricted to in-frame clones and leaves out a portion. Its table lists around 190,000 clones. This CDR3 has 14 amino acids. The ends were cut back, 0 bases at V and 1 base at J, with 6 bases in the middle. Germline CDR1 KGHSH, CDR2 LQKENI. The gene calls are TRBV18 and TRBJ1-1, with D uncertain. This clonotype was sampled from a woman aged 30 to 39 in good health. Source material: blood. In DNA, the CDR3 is TGTGCCAGCTCACCACCGACTTCGAACACTGAAGCTTTCTTT. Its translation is CASSPPTSNTEAFF.